This T cell receptor beta chain was retrieved from a study of identical twins. Study-level results: Conclusions were drawn cross-sectionally by statistical analysis, without following the same donors. Fewer insertions characterized abundant cord blood beta clonotypes, whereas memory repertoires showed none. The study found that models underestimated out-of-frame TCR alpha sharing in monozygotic twins.

cDNA molecules carried unique molecular identifiers, and template switching added a universal primer site. Via MiXCR, TCRdb re-called the 5' RACE reads, giving one row per CDR3 protein. The repertoire holds 250,000 or so distinct CDR3 sequences, with approximately 6.8% as singletons. This clonotype was seen ten or more times. Its antigen is not identified. These data also formed part of another study, on yellow fever vaccine responses in identical twins.

Sequenced material: CD8+ T cells sorted from blood. The sequence came from a young woman in good health.

The CDR3 DNA reads as TGTGCCAGCAGCTTACAGGGTGGGTCCTACAATGAGCAGTTCTTC. This codes for CASSLQGGSYNEQFF. The chain uses TRBV7-7 and TRBJ2-1; tentative D call: TRBD1 (5 bases). Trimming removed 2 bases from V and 1 base from J, with 9 bases in between. Germline lookup yields CDR1 SSHAT and CDR2 FNYEAQ (reference sequence). CDR3 length: 15 residues.